The rows below give T cell receptor beta chains drawn from one sample of a study of T cells in tumors after PD-1 blockade. The assay was immunoSEQ multiplex PCR, and TCRdb's table has in-frame clones only and misses some. The table lists around 60,000 clones, 80% of them singletons. Specimen: PBMCs, collected before anti-PD-1 treatment. These receptor sequences come from a human donor with basal cell carcinoma. Each CDR3 is given with its conserved first and last residue.

V,CDR3
TRBV5-6,CASSLAGGGAYEQYF
TRBV6-5,CASSYSTGNTDTQYF
TRBV10-3,CAISDRRHGYTF
TRBV29-1,CSVEFPGAFEQFF
TRBV2,CASSATLGSYEQYF
TRBV3-1/TRBV3-2,CASSQLTWGYTF
TRBV6-2/TRBV6-3,CASSDSGGYTDTQYF
TRBV15,CATSSGERNTIYF
TRBV11-3,CASSALTQPYEQYF
TRBV2,CASSAWLDTEAFF
TRBV29-1,CSVEVVNTEAFF
TRBV12-3/TRBV12-4,CASSLGLPYEQYF
TRBV30,CAWSRGYPEVGTQYF
TRBV2,CASSVRRDYGYTF
TRBV5-6,CASSPTSGGYSYEQYF
TRBV4-1,CASSQGWGAVAQETQYF
TRBV6-1,CASSEEGGRTDTIYF
TRBV20-1,CSASQGWVTNEQFF
TRBV3-1/TRBV3-2,CASSQDFQASKNIQYF
TRBV29-1,CSVYHRQGSGNTIYF
TRBV7-9,CASSLWTSGANTGELFF
TRBV10-2,CASSVGGYGNEQFF
TRBV3-1/TRBV3-2,CASSPGTGDITGELFF
TRBV5-5,CASSLIDTQYF
TRBV3-1/TRBV3-2,CASSPGTGRIHRYGYTF
TRBV4-1,CASSHRNEQYF
TRBV19,CASTSLSASGLIYGYTF
TRBV18,CASSAGLNEKLFF
TRBV5-1,CASSLGRGTNEKLFF